This T cell receptor beta chain was sequenced for a study of shared clonotypes between healthy human individuals. Naivety among CD8 cells was defined by CD45RO negativity and positive CCR7 selection, thereby excluding terminally differentiated effector memory CD45RA+ cells. Study results and limitations: Represented diversity (both genetic and exposure-history) was limited by the small number of donors. Against clonotypes common to all four donors, non-shared ones had lower generation probabilities. Across a few donors, naive CD4 shared about 5%, naive CD8 around 3.5%, memory CD4 about 2.5%, memory CD8 approximately 0.4%. The rarefaction results pointed to incomplete sorted-subset sequencing despite large depth.

The assay was immunoSEQ multiplex PCR, and TCRdb's table has in-frame clones only and misses some. The sample lists around 2.1 million clones; about 93% were seen once. Notes on this clone: Its antigen is unidentified.

CDR1 and CDR2 (germline): SGHAT, FQNNGV. CDR3 length equals 16 residues. With 3 bases clipped from V and 6 bases from J, the junction kept 9 bases outside the gene matches. The chain joins TRBV11-2 to TRBJ2-1, with 9 bases aligning to TRBD2. The receptor was isolated from a man between 18 and 29 years old in good health. Some clones in this sample may be carry-over from other donors' samples. The sequenced sample consisted of naive CD8+ T cells from PBMCs. CDR3 region: CASSFGTSPGLNEQFF. In DNA form, the CDR3 reads TGTGCCAGCAGCTTTGGGACTAGCCCTGGGCTCAATGAGCAGTTCTTC.